The present TCR beta chain was sequenced within a study of blood T cell repertoires in COVID-19. In the study overall: There were acute and convalescent COVID-19 samples, and they came from the United States, Italy and Spain.

Source study methods: Nucleated cell number was recorded as an estimate derived from reference gene primer amplification. Profiling relied on immunoSEQ multiplex PCR, and the TCRdb table lists in-frame clones only, not all of them. That table supplies the V and J calls and clone size; D and trimming were determined from the DNA. The sample includes 150,000 to 200,000 clones, roughly 90% of them seen just once. V shed 10 bases and J 4 bases; nucleotides not matched to a gene: 12. The length of the CDR3 is 14 residues. In germline, CDR1 is MNHEY, CDR2 SMNVEV (reference sequence). This clonotype was obtained from a man in his sixties with active or convalescent COVID-19. The sample taken for sequencing was peripheral blood. The chain carries TRBV27 and TRBJ2-7, with 8 bases that match TRBD2. In DNA, the CDR3 is TGTGCCACTATCGGGGGGGGGCGGACTTACGAGCAGTACTTC. Residues: CATIGGGRTYEQYF.